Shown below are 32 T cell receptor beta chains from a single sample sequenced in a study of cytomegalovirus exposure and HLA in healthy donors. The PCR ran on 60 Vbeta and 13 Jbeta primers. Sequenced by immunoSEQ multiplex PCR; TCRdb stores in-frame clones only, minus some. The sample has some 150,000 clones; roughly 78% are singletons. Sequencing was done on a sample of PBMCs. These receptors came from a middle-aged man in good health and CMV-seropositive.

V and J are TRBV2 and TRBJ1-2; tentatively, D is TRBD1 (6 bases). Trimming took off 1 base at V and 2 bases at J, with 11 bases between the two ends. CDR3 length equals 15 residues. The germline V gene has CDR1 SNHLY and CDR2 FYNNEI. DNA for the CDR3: TGTGCCAGCAGTGAAGGACAGGCGCAAAACTATGGCTACACCTTC. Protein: CASSEGQAQNYGYTF.

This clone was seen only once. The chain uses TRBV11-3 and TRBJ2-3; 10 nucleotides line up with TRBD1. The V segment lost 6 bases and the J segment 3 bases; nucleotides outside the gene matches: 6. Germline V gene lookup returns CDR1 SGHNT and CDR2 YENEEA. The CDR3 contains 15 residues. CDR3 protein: CASSHRQGATDTQYF. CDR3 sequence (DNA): TGTGCCAGCAGTCATAGACAGGGGGCAACAGATACGCAGTATTTT. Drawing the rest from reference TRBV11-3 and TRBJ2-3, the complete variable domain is EAGVVQSPRYKIIEKKQPVAFWCNPISGHNTLYWYLQNLGQGPELLIRYENEEAVDDSQLPKDRFSAERLKGVDSTLKIQPAELGDSAVYLCASSHRQGATDTQYFGPGTRLTVL.

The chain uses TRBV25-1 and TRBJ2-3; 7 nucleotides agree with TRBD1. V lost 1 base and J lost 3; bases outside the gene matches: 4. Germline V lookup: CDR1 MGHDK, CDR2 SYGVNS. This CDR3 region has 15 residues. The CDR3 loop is CASSEWGRGTDTQYF. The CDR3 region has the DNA TGTGCCAGCAGTGAATGGGGCAGGGGGACAGATACGCAGTATTTT. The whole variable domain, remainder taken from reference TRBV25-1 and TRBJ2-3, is EADIYQTPRYLVIGTGKKITLECSQTMGHDKMYWYQQDPGMELHLIHYSYGVNSTEKGDLSSESTVSRIRTEHFPLTLESARPSHTSQYLCASSEWGRGTDTQYFGPGTRLTVL.

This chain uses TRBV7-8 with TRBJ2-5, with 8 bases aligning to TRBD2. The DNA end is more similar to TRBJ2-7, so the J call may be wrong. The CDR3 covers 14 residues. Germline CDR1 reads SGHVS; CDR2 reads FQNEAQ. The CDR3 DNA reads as TGTGCCAGCAGCTTAGTAGCGGGGCCCTACGAGCAGTACTTC. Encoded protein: CASSLVAGPYEQYF.

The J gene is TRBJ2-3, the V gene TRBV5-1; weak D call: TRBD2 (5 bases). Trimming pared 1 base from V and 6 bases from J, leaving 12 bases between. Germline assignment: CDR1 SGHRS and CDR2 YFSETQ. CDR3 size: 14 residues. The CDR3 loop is CASSLMGGRDTQYF. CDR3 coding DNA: TGCGCCAGCAGCTTGATGGGCGGGCGGGATACGCAGTATTTT.

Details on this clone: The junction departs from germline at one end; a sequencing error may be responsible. In nucleotides, the CDR3 is TGTTCCAGCAGCCCAGGGAGGTACGAGCAGTACTTC. Protein product: CSSSPGRYEQYF. The gene calls are TRBV7-9 and TRBJ2-7, with a weak D call TRBD2 (6 bases). This CDR3 has 12 amino acids. CDR1 and CDR2 (germline): SEHNR, FQNEAQ (reference sequence).

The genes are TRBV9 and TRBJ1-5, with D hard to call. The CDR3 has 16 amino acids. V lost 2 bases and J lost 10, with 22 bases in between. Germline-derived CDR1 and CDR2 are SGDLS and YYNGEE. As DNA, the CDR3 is TGTGCCAGCAGCGTCCTCCTGACGGGTGATCTCATTCCCCAGCATTTT. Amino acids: CASSVLLTGDLIPQHF.

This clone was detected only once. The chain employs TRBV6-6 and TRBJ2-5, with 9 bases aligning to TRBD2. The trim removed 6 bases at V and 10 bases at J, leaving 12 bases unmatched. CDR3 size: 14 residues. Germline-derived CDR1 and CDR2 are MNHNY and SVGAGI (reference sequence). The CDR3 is CASSDHGTSWDQYF. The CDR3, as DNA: TGTGCCAGCAGCGATCACGGGACTAGCTGGGACCAGTACTTC.

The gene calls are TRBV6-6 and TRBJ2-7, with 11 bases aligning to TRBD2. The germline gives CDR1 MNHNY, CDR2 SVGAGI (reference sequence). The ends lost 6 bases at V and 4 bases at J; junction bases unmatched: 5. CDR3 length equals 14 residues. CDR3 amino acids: CASSLTSGKYEQYF. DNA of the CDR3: TGTGCCAGCAGCCTGACTAGCGGGAAGTACGAGCAGTACTTC.

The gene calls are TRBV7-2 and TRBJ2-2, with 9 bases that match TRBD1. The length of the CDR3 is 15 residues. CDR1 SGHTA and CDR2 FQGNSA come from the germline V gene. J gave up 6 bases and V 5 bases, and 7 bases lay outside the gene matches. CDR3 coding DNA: TGTGCCAGCAGCCCCGGACAGGGGAGGGCCGGGGAGCTGTTTTTT. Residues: CASSPGQGRAGELFF. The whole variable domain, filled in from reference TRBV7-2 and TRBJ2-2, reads GAGVSQSPSNKVTEKGKDVELRCDPISGHTALYWYRQSLGQGLEFLIYFQGNSAPDKSGLPSDRFSAERTGGSVSTLTIQRTQQEDSAVYLCASSPGQGRAGELFFGEGSRLTVL.

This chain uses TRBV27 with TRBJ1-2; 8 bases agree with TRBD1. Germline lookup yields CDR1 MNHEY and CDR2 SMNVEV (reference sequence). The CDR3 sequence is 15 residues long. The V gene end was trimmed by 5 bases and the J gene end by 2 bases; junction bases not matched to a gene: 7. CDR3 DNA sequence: TGTGCCAGCAGTCCCACAGGGGGAAGGAACTATGGCTACACCTTC. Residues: CASSPTGGRNYGYTF.

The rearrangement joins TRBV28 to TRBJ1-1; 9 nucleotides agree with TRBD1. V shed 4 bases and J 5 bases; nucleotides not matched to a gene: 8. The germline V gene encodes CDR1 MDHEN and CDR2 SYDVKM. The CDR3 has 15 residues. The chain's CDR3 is CASSYRGRFSTEAFF. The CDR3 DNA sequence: TGTGCCAGCAGTTACAGGGGGCGGTTTTCGACTGAAGCTTTCTTT.

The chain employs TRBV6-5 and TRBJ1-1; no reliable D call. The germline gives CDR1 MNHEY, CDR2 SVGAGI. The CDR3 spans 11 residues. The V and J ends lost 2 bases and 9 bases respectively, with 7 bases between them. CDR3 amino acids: CASSYRLQAFF. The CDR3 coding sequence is TGTGCCAGCAGTTACCGACTTCAAGCTTTCTTT.

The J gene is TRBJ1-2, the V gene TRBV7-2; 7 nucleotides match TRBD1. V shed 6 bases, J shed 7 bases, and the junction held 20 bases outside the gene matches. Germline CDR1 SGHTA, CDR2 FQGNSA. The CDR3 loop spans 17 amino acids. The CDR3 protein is CASSPPGQSSFDSGYTF. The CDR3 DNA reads TGTGCCAGCAGTCCCCCGGGACAGTCATCATTTGACTCTGGCTACACCTTC.

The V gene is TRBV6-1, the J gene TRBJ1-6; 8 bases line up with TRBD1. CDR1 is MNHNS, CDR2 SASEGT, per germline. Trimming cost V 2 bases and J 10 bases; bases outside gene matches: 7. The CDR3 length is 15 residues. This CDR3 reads CASSELDRGGSPLHF. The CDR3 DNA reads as TGTGCCAGCAGTGAACTCGACAGGGGCGGCTCACCCCTCCACTTT.

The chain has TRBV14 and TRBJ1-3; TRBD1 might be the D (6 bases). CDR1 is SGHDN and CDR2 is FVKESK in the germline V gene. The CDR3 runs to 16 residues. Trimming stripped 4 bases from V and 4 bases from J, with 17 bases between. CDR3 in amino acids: CASSRQPTGPGNTIYF. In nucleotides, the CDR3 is TGTGCCAGCAGCCGCCAGCCCACAGGGCCCGGAAACACCATATATTTT.

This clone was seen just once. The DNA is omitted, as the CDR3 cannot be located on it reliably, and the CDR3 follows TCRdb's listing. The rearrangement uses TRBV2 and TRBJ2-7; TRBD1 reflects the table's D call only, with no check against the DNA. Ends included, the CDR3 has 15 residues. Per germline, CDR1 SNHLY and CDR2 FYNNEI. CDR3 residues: CASSEVFGQGARGLF.

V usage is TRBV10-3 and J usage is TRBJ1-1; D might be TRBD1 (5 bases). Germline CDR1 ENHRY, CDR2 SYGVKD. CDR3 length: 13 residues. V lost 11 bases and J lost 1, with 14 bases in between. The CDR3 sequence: CASQGGPNTEAFF. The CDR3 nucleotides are TGTGCCTCCCAGGGAGGCCCGAACACTGAAGCTTTCTTT.

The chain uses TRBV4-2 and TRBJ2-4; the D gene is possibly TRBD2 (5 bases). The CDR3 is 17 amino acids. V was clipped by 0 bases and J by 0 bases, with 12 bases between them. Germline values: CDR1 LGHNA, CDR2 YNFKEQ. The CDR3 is CASSQEIGDSAKNIQYF. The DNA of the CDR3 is TGTGCCAGCAGCCAAGAGATCGGGGATTCAGCCAAAAACATTCAGTACTTC.

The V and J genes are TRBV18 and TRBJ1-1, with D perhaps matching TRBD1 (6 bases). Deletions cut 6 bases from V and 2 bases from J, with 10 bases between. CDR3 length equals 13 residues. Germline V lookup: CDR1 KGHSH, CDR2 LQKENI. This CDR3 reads CASSTGDNTEAFF. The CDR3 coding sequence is TGTGCCAGCTCGACAGGAGATAACACTGAAGCTTTCTTT.

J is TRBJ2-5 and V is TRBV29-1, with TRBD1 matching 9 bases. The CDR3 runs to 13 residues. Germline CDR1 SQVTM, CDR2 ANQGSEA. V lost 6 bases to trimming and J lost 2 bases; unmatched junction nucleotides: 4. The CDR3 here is CSVLDRGQETQYF. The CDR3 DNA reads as TGCAGCGTCCTGGACAGGGGACAAGAGACCCAGTACTTC. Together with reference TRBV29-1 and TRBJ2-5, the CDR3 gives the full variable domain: SAVISQKPSRDICQRGTSLTIQCQVDSQVTMMFWYRQQPGQSLTLIATANQGSEATYESGFVIDKFPISRPNLTFSTLTVSNMSPEDSSIYLCSVLDRGQETQYFGPGTRLLVL.

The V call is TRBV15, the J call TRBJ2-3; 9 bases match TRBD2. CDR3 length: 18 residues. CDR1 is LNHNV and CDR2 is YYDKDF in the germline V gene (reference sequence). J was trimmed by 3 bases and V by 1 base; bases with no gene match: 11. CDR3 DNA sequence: TGTGCCACCAGCAGAGCGAGTAGCGGGAGCGCAGGGACAGATACGCAGTATTTT. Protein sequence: CATSRASSGSAGTDTQYF.

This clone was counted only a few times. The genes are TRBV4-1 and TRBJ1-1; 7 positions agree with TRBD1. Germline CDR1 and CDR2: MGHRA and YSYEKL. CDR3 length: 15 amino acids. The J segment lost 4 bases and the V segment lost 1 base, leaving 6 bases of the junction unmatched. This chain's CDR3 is CASSQGGGQPTEAFF. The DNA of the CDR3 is TGCGCCAGCAGCCAAGGAGGGGGACAGCCCACTGAAGCTTTCTTT.

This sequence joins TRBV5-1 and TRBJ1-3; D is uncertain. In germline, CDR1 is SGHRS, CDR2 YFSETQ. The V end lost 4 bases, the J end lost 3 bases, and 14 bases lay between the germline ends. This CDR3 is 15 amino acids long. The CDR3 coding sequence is TGCGCCAGCAGCCGGTCCCCGGCGGATGGAAACACCATATATTTT. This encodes CASSRSPADGNTIYF. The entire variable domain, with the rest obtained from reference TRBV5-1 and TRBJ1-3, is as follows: KAGVTQTPRYLIKTRGQQVTLSCSPISGHRSVSWYQQTPGQGLQFLFEYFSETQRNKGNFPGRFSGRQFSNSRSEMNVSTLELGDSALYLCASSRSPADGNTIYFGEGSWLTVV.

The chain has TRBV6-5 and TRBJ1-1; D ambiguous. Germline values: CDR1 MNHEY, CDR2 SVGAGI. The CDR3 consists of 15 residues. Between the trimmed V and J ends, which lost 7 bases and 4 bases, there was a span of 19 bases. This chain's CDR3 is CASTPPGGYGTEAFF. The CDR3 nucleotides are TGTGCCAGCACCCCCCCAGGAGGATATGGCACTGAAGCTTTCTTT.

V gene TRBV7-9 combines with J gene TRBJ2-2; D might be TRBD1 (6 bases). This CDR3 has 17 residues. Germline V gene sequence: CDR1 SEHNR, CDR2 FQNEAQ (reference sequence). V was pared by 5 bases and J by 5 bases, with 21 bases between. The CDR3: CASSRDRTSPQTGELFF. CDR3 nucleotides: TGTGCCAGCAGCCGAGACAGGACATCCCCTCAAACCGGGGAGCTGTTTTTT.

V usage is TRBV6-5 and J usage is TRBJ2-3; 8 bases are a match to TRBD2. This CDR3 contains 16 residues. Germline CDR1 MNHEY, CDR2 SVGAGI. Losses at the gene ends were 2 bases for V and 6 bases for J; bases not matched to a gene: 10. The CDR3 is CASSYGRGGRFDTQYF. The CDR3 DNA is TGTGCCAGCAGTTACGGGCGCGGCGGGAGGTTTGATACGCAGTATTTT.

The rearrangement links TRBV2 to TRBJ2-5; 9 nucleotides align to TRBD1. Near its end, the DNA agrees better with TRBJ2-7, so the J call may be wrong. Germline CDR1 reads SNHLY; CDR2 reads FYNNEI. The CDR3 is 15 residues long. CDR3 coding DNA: TGTGCCAGCAGTCTTGAACAGGGGGCTCAGTACGAGCAGTACTTC. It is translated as CASSLEQGAQYEQYF.

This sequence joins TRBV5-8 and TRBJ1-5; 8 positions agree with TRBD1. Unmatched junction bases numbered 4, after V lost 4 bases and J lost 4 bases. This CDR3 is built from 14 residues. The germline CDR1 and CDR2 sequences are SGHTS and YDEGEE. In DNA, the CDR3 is TGTGCCAGCAGCGGACAGGGATGGAATCAGCCCCAGCATTTT. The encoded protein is CASSGQGWNQPQHF.

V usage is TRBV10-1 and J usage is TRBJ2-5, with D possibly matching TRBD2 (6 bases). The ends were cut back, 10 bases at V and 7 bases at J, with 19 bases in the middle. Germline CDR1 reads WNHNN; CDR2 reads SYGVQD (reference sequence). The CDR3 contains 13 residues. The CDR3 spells CATPGGATGTQYF. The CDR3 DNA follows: TGCGCCACCCCAGGCGGGGCTACGGGGACCCAGTACTTC.

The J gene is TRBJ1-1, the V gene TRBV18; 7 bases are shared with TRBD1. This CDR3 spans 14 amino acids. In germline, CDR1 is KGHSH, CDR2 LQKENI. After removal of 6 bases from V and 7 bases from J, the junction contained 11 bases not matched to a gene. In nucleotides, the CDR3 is TGTGCCAGCTCGGCCGGGACAGTGACAGGTGAAGCTTTCTTT. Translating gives CASSAGTVTGEAFF.

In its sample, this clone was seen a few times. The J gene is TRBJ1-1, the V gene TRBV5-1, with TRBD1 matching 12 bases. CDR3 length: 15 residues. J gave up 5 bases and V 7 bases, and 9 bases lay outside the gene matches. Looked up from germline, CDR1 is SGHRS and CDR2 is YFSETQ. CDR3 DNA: TGCGCCAGCTCCGTGGGACAGGGGGCCAGAACTGAAGCTTTCTTT. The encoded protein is CASSVGQGARTEAFF.